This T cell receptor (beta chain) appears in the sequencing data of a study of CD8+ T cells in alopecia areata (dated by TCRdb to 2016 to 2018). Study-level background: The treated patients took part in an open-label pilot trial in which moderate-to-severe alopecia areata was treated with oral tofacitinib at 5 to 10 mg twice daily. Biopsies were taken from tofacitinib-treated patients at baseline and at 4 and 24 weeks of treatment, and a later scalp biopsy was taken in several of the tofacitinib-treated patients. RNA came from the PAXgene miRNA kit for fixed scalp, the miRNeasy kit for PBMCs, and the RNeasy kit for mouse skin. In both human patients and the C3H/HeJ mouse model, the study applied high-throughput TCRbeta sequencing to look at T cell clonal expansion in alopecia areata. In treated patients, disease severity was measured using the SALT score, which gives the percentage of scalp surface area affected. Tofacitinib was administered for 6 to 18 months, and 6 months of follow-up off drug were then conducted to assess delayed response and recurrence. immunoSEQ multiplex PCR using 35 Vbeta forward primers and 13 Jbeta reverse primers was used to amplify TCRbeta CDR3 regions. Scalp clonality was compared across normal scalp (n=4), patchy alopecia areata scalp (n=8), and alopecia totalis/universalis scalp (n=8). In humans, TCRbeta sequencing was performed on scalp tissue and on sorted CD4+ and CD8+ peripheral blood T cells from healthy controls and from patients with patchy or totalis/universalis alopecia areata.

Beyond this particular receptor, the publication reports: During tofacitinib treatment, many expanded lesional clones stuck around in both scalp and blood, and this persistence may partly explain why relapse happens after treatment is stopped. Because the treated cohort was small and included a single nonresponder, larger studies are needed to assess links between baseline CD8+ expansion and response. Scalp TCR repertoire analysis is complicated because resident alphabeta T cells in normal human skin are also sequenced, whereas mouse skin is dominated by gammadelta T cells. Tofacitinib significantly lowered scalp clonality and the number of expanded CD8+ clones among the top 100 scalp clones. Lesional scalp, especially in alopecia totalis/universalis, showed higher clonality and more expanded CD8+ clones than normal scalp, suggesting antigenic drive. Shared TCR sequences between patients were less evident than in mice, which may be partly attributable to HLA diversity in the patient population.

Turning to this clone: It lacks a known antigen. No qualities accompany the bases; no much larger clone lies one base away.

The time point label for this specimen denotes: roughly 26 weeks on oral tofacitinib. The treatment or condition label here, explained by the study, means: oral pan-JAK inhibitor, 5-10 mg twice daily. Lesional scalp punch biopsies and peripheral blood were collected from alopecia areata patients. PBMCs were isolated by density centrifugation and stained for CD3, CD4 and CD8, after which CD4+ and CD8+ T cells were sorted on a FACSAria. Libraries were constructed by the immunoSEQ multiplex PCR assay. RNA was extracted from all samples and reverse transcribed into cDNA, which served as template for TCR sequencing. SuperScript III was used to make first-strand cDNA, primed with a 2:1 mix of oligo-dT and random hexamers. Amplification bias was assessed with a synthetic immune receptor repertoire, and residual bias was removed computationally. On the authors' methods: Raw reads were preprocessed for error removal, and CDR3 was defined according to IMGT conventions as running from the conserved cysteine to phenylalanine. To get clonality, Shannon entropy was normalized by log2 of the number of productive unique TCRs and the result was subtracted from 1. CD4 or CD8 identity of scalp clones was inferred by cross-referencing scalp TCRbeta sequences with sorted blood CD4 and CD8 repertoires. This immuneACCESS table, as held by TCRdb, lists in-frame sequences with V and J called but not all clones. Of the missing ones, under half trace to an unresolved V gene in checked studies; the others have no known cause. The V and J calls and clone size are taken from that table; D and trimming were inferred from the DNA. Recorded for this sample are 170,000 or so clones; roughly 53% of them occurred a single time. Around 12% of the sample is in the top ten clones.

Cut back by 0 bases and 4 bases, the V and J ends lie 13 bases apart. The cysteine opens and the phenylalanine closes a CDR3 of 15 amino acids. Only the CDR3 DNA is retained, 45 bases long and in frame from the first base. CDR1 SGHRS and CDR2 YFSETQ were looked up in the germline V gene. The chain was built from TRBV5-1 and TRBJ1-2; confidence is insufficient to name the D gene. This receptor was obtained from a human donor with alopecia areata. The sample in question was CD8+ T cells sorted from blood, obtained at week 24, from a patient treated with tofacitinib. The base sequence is TGCGCCAGCAGCTTGGATCGGGGAAGGAGCTATGGCTACACCTTC. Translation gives CASSLDRGRSYGYTF. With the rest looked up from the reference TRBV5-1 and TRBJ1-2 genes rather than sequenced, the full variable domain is KAGVTQTPRYLIKTRGQQVTLSCSPISGHRSVSWYQQTPGQGLQFLFEYFSETQRNKGNFPGRFSGRQFSNSRSEMNVSTLELGDSALYLCASSLDRGRSYGYTFGSGTRLTVV.